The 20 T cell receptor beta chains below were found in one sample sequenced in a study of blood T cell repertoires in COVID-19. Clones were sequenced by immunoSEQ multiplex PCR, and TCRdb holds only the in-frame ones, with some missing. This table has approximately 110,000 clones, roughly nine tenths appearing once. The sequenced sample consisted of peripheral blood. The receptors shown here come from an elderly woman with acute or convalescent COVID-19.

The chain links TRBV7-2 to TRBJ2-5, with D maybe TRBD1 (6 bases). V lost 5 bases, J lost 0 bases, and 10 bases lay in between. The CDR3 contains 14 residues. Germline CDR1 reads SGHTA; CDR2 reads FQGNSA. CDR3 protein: CASSPTGYQETQYF. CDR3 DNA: TGTGCCAGCAGCCCTACAGGGTACCAAGAGACCCAGTACTTC.

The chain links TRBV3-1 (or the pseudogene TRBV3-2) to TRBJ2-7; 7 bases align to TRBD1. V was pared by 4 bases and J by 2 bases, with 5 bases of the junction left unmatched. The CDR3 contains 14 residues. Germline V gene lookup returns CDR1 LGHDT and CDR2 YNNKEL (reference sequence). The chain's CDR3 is CASSPRQGTYEQYF. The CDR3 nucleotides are TGTGCCAGCAGCCCGAGACAGGGCACCTACGAGCAGTACTTC.

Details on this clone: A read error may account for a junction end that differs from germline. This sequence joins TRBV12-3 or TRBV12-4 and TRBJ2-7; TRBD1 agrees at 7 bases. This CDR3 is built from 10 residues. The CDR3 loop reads CASSFDREDF. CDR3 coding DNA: TGTGCCAGCAGTTTTGACAGGGAAGACTTC.

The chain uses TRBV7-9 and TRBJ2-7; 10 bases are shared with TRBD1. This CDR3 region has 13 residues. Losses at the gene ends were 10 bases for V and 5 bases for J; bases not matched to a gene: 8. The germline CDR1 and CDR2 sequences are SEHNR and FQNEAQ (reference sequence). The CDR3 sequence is CATPGQGMDEQYF. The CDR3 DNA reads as TGTGCCACTCCGGGACAGGGGATGGACGAGCAGTACTTC. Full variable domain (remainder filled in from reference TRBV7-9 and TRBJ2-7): DTGVSQNPRHKITKRGQNVTFRCDPISEHNRLYWYRQTLGQGPEFLTYFQNEAQLEKSRLLSDRFSAERPKGSFSTLEIQRTEQGDSAMYLCATPGQGMDEQYFGPGTRLTVT.

In nucleotides, the CDR3 is TGTGCCAGCAGCTTAGATCGGGGGGGCGCGGAGACCCAGTACTTC. It is translated as CASSLDRGGAETQYF. The chain carries TRBV7-7 and TRBJ2-5; 8 nucleotides match TRBD2. The length of the CDR3 is 15 residues. Trimming at V came to 1 base and at J to 5 bases, leaving 6 bases not matched to a gene. Germline-derived CDR1 and CDR2 are SSHAT and FNYEAQ (reference sequence).

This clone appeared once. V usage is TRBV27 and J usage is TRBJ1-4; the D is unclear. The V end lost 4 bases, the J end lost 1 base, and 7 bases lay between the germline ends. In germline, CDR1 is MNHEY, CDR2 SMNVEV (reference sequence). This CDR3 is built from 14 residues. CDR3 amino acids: CASSSGRTNEKLFF. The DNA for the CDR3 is TGTGCCAGCAGTTCCGGTAGAACTAATGAAAAACTGTTTTTT.

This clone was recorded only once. The chain's CDR3 is CAISESPGTEAFF. As DNA, the CDR3 is TGTGCCATCAGTGAGTCGCCGGGCACTGAAGCTTTCTTT. The J gene is TRBJ1-1, the V gene TRBV10-3, with D unresolved. The V and J ends lost 0 bases and 4 bases respectively, with 6 bases between them. Per the germline V gene, CDR1 is ENHRY and CDR2 is SYGVKD. The CDR3 length is 13 residues.

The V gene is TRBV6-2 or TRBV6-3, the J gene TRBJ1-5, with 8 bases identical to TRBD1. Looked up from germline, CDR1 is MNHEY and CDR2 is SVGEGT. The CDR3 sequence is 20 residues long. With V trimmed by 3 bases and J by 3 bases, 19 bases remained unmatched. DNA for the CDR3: TGTGCCAGCAGTTATGGCGACAGGGGACACCGCAGCAGGATCAATCAGCCCCAGCATTTT. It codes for CASSYGDRGHRSRINQPQHF.

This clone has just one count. CDR3 nucleotides: TGCACCAGCAGCCAAGATGCATTCAGCGGTAAGAACACTGAAGCTTTCTTT. As protein: CTSSQDAFSGKNTEAFF. This rearrangement joins TRBV1 to TRBJ1-1. TRBV1 is marked as a pseudogene. The CDR3 consists of 17 residues.

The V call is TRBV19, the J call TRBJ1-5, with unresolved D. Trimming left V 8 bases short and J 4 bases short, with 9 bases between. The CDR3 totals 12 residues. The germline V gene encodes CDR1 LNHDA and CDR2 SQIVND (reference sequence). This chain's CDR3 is CASSYPNQPQHF. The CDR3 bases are TGTGCCAGTTCCTACCCGAATCAGCCCCAGCATTTT.

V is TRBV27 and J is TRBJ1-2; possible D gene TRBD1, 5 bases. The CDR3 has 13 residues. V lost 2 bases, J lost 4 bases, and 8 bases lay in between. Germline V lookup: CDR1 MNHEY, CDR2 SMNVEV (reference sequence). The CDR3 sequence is CASSLNGGYGYTF. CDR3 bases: TGTGCCAGCAGTTTAAACGGGGGCTATGGCTACACCTTC.

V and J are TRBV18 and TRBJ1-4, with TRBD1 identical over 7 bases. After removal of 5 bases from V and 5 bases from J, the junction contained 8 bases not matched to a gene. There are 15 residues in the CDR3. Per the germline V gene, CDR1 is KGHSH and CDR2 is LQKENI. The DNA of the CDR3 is TGTGCCAGCTCATCGCCCGGGACAGCAAATGAAAAACTGTTTTTT. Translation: CASSSPGTANEKLFF.

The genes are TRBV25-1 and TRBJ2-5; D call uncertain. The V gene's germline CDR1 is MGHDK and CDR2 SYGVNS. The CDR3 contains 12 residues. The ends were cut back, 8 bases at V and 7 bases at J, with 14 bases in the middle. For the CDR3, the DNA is TGTGCCAGCGGCAGTGCATTTGGGACCCAGTACTTC. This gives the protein CASGSAFGTQYF.

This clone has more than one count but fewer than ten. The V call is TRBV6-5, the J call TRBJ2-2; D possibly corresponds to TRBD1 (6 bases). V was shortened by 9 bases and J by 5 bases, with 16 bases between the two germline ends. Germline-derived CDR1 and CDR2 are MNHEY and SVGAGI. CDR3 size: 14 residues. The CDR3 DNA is TGTGCCAGTAGATGGGGGCGAGTTACCGGGGAGCTGTTTTTT. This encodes CASRWGRVTGELFF.

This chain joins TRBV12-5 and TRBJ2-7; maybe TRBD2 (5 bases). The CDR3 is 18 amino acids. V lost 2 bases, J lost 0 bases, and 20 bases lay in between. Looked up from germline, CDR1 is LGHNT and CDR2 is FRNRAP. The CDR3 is CASGLPLTSGNPSYEQYF. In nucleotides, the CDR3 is TGTGCTAGTGGTTTGCCACTCACCTCCGGGAACCCCTCCTACGAGCAGTACTTC.

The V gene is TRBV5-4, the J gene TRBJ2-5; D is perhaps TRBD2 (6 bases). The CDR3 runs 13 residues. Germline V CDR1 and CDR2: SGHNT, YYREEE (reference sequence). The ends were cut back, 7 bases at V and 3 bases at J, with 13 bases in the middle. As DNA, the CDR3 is TGTGCCAGCTCCACCGGGAGTAAAGAGACCCAGTACTTC. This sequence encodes CASSTGSKETQYF.

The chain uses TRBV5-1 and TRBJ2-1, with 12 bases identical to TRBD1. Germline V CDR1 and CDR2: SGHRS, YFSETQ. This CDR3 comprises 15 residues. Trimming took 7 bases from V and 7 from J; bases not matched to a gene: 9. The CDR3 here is CASRHRDRGQNEQFF. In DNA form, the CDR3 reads TGCGCCAGCCGTCACCGGGACAGGGGGCAGAATGAGCAGTTCTTC. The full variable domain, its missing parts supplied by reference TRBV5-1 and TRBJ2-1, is KAGVTQTPRYLIKTRGQQVTLSCSPISGHRSVSWYQQTPGQGLQFLFEYFSETQRNKGNFPGRFSGRQFSNSRSEMNVSTLELGDSALYLCASRHRDRGQNEQFFGPGTRLTVL.

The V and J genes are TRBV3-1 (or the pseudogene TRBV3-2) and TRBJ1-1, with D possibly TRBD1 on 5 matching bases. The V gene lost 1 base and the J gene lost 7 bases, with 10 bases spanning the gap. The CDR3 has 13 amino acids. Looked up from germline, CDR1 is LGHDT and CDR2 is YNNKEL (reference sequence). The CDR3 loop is CASSQAAGLEAFF. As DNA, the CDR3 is TGTGCCAGCAGCCAAGCCGCGGGACTTGAAGCTTTCTTT.

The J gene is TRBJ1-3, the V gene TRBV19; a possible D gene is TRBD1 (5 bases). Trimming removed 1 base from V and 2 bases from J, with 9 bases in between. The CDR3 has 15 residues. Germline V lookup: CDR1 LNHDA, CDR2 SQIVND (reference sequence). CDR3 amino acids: CASSIATGAGNTIYF. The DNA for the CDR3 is TGTGCCAGTAGTATAGCCACGGGGGCTGGAAACACCATATATTTT.

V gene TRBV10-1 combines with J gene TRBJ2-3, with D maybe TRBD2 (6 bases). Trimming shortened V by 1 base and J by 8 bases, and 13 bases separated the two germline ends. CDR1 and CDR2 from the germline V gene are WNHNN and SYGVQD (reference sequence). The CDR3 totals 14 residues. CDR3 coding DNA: TGCGCCAGCAGTGAGTTTGCGGGGTTTGGTACGCAGTATTTT. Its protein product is CASSEFAGFGTQYF.